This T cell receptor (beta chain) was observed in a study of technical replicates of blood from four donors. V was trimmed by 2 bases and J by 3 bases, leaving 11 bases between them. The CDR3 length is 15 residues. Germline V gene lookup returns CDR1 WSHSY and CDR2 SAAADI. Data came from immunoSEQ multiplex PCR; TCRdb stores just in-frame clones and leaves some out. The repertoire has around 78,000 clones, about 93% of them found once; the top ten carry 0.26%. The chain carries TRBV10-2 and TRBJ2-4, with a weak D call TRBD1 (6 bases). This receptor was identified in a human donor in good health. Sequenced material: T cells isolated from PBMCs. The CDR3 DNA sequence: TGCGCCAGCAGTGAGAATGGGGGCGTCAAAAACATTCAGTACTTC. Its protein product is CASSENGGVKNIQYF.